This TCR beta chain was observed in a study of technical replicates of blood from a few donors. Trimming cost V 5 bases and J 6 bases, with 17 bases left between them. Germline V lookup: CDR1 MNHNY, CDR2 SVGAGI (reference sequence). This CDR3 region has 14 residues. The data were produced by immunoSEQ multiplex PCR, yet TCRdb's version contains in-frame clones alone and is incomplete. The sample lists approximately 15,000 clones; more than 80% were seen once. Sequencing was done on a sample of PBMCs. The TCR originated in a human donor in good health. The chain recombines TRBV6-6 with TRBJ2-7; a possible D gene is TRBD2 (8 bases). CDR3 amino acids: CASSTGTRGPEQYF. The CDR3 region has the DNA TGTGCCAGCAGTACCGGGACTAGGGGGCCCGAGCAGTACTTC.